This T cell receptor beta chain was documented in a study of T cells in Graves' hyperthyroidism and ophthalmopathy. Patients affected by ophthalmopathy presented a Clinical Activity Score of at least 3, a NOSPECS grade of at least 4, and disease duration below 3 months. PBMCs were obtained from 10 ml fresh peripheral blood. RNA transcripts yielded amplified TCR beta CDR3 regions. An initial round of RT-PCR targeting the TCR CDR3 relied on the HTBI primer set. TCRdb fed the multiplex PCR reads into MiXCR, producing one record per CDR3 protein. The table includes hundreds of thousands of distinct CDR3 sequences, just under 20% detected once. Study results and caveats: The blood repertoire included most of the expanded thyroid clonotypes above 0.001.

The CDR3 loop spans 12 amino acids. The V gene end was trimmed by 7 bases and the J gene end by 8 bases; junction bases not matched to a gene: 10. The germline CDR1 and CDR2 sequences are DFQATT and SNEGSKA (reference sequence). As to this clonotype: Antigen specificity is unknown.

The sequencing input was blood. This clonotype originated in a man aged 35 to 55 with Graves' ophthalmopathy. The V and J genes are TRBV20-1 and TRBJ1-2; 7 nucleotides align to TRBD1. CDR3 protein: CSGGPGQKGYTF. The CDR3 DNA sequence: TGCAGTGGCGGACCGGGACAGAAGGGCTACACCTTC.